These 21 T cell receptor beta chains originate from one sample sequenced in a study of blood T cell repertoires in COVID-19. Only in-frame clones appear in the TCRdb table, and some are missing; sequencing was by immunoSEQ multiplex PCR. Of nearly 350,000 clones in the sample, around nine tenths were seen once. Sequenced: peripheral blood. Every receptor here comes from a woman aged 18-29 years who had recovered from COVID-19.

The gene calls are TRBV19 and TRBJ1-2; a possible D gene is TRBD1 (6 bases). The CDR3 has 20 amino acids. Germline loops: CDR1 LNHDA, CDR2 SQIVND (reference sequence). Trimming took off 6 bases at V and 1 base at J, with 30 bases between the two ends. The CDR3 loop reads CASRSRVGTGTQLDNYGYTF. The CDR3 DNA reads TGTGCCAGTAGGTCCAGGGTTGGCACAGGGACCCAGCTTGATAACTATGGCTACACCTTC.

The chain carries TRBV15 and TRBJ2-4; 8 nucleotides line up with TRBD1. The germline CDR1 and CDR2 sequences are LNHNV and YYDKDF (reference sequence). With 5 bases clipped from V and 4 bases from J, the junction kept 1 base outside the gene matches. The CDR3 is 13 amino acids. The CDR3: CATSGDRKNIQYF. The CDR3, as DNA: TGTGCCACCAGCGGGGACAGGAAAAACATTCAGTACTTC.

The V gene is TRBV6-1, the J gene TRBJ2-3; 11 bases are shared with TRBD2. V gave up 2 bases and J gave up 6 bases; unmatched junction bases: 7. CDR1 and CDR2 (germline): MNHNS, SASEGT. The CDR3 is 16 residues long. Here the CDR3 reads CASSELAGGSLDTQYF. The CDR3 DNA is TGTGCCAGCAGTGAACTAGCGGGAGGATCGTTGGATACGCAGTATTTT.

V gene TRBV18 combines with J gene TRBJ1-1; unclear D gene. Germline V gene sequence: CDR1 KGHSH, CDR2 LQKENI. The CDR3 runs 13 residues. Trimming cost V 3 bases and J 1 base, with 6 bases left between them. CDR3: CASSPSQNTEAFF. CDR3 nucleotides: TGTGCCAGCTCACCGAGTCAGAACACTGAAGCTTTCTTT.

This clone occurred a few times. This CDR3 reads CASSETDEQYV. CDR3 nucleotides: TGTGCCAGCAGTGAGACTGACGAGCAGTACGTC. This sequence joins TRBV2 and TRBJ2-7; no clear D. This CDR3 has 11 amino acids. The germline V gene encodes CDR1 SNHLY and CDR2 FYNNEI. Trimming removed 3 bases at V and 5 bases at J, with 5 bases between.

This sequence joins TRBV27 and TRBJ2-4; 8 bases match TRBD1. Germline V gives CDR1 MNHEY, CDR2 SMNVEV (reference sequence). Trimming removed 6 bases from V and 1 base from J; junction bases left unmatched: 5. The CDR3 is 15 amino acids. CDR3 loop: CASRRTGRAKNIQYF. The CDR3 region has the DNA TGTGCCAGCAGACGGACAGGGCGCGCCAAAAACATTCAGTACTTC.

The chain uses TRBV5-1 and TRBJ1-2, with 8 bases lining up with TRBD1. Looked up from germline, CDR1 is SGHRS and CDR2 is YFSETQ. The CDR3 consists of 15 residues. The ends lost 4 bases at V and 3 bases at J; junction bases unmatched: 8. The CDR3 region is CASSQDRGIYYGYTF. The CDR3 region has the DNA TGCGCCAGCAGCCAAGACAGGGGAATTTACTATGGCTACACCTTC. Full variable domain (remainder filled in from reference TRBV5-1 and TRBJ1-2): KAGVTQTPRYLIKTRGQQVTLSCSPISGHRSVSWYQQTPGQGLQFLFEYFSETQRNKGNFPGRFSGRQFSNSRSEMNVSTLELGDSALYLCASSQDRGIYYGYTFGSGTRLTVV.

This clone is a singleton in its sample. This rearrangement joins TRBV3-1 (or the pseudogene TRBV3-2) to TRBJ2-2; D perhaps matches TRBD2 (6 bases). This CDR3 contains 13 residues. CDR1 is LGHDT and CDR2 is YNNKEL in the germline V gene (reference sequence). V lost 3 bases, J lost 5 bases, and 7 bases lay in between. This chain's CDR3 is CASSQGGTGELFF. CDR3 DNA: TGTGCCAGCAGCCAGGGGGGTACCGGGGAGCTGTTTTTT.

A word on this clone: Different DNA sequences within this sample yield the same CDR3. The chain has TRBV18 and TRBJ1-2, with a tentative D call TRBD1 (5 bases). V was clipped by 2 bases and J by 5 bases, with 6 bases between them. The germline V gene has CDR1 KGHSH and CDR2 LQKENI. The CDR3 contains 12 residues. CDR3 amino acids: CASSPTGYGYTF. Written as DNA, the CDR3 is TGTGCCAGCTCACCAACAGGATATGGCTACACCTTC.

This clone has just one count. The rearrangement joins TRBV19 to TRBJ2-3, with 7 nucleotides matching TRBD2. This CDR3 has 14 amino acids. V shed 6 bases and J 2 bases; nucleotides not matched to a gene: 5. Germline values: CDR1 LNHDA, CDR2 SQIVND (reference sequence). CDR3 loop: CASSLGRNTDTQYF. The CDR3 DNA is TGTGCCAGTAGCCTCGGGAGGAACACAGATACGCAGTATTTT.

The chain couples TRBV27 to TRBJ1-6; 7 positions agree with TRBD1. The junction had 6 bases not matched to a gene; V was cut back by 1 base and J by 6 bases. The germline gives CDR1 MNHEY, CDR2 SMNVEV (reference sequence). The CDR3 has 16 amino acids. The DNA for the CDR3 is TGTGCCAGCAGTTTATATGGGACAGAACCTAATTCACCCCTCCACTTT. Protein: CASSLYGTEPNSPLHF.

The rearrangement joins TRBV28 to TRBJ1-1; D may be TRBD1 (5 bases). CDR3 length equals 14 residues. The V gene lost 2 bases and the J gene lost 1 base, with 8 bases spanning the gap. The V gene's germline CDR1 is MDHEN and CDR2 SYDVKM. This chain's CDR3 is CASSLVQENTEAFF. The DNA for the CDR3 is TGTGCCAGCAGTTTAGTACAGGAGAACACTGAAGCTTTCTTT.

The genes are TRBV6-1 and TRBJ2-1, with 7 bases that match TRBD1. The CDR3 is 16 amino acids. Germline V CDR1 and CDR2: MNHNS, SASEGT. Trimming at V came to 3 bases and at J to 4 bases, leaving 9 bases not matched to a gene. In DNA form, the CDR3 reads TGTGCCAGCAGTGACGGACAGGCCTATCCTTACAATGAGCAGTTCTTC. Translation gives CASSDGQAYPYNEQFF.

V is TRBV6-2 or TRBV6-3 and J is TRBJ2-5, with 9 bases that match TRBD1. V trimming: 5 bases; J trimming: 2 bases; junction bases outside the gene matches: 12. Germline V gene data show CDR1 as MNHEY and CDR2 as SVGEGT. This CDR3 region has 17 residues. The CDR3 reads CASSKISGTGNQETQYF. For the CDR3, the DNA is TGTGCCAGCAGTAAGATCTCCGGGACAGGGAATCAAGAGACCCAGTACTTC.

The chain's CDR3 is CASSPRDSNTEAFF. The CDR3 DNA sequence: TGTGCCAGCTCACCACGGGACAGCAACACTGAAGCTTTCTTT. The V and J genes are TRBV18 and TRBJ1-1; 7 nucleotides align to TRBD1. Germline loops: CDR1 KGHSH, CDR2 LQKENI. This CDR3 is built from 14 residues. V dropped 1 base and J dropped 2; count of bases not matched to a gene: 1.

The chain has TRBV11-3 and TRBJ2-1, with TRBD2 as a possible D gene (6 bases). Trimming cost V 4 bases and J 8 bases, with 12 bases left between them. This CDR3 has 13 residues. CDR1 is SGHNT, CDR2 YENEEA, per germline. The CDR3 sequence: CASSSGTLYEQFF. The DNA for the CDR3 is TGTGCCAGCAGCTCCGGGACTCTATATGAGCAGTTCTTC.

This rearrangement joins TRBV7-9 to TRBJ1-1; D might be TRBD1 (5 bases). This CDR3 is built from 14 residues. The germline gives CDR1 SEHNR, CDR2 FQNEAQ (reference sequence). The V and J ends lost 2 bases and 6 bases respectively, with 13 bases between them. CDR3 amino acids: CASSLIGGASEAFF. The DNA of the CDR3 is TGTGCCAGCAGCTTAATCGGCGGGGCGTCTGAAGCTTTCTTT.

This clone was recorded once. The gene calls are TRBV5-1 and TRBJ1-1, with D hard to call. Trimming stripped 0 bases from V and 0 bases from J, with 9 bases between. There are 15 residues in the CDR3. Per the germline V gene, CDR1 is SGHRS and CDR2 is YFSETQ. The CDR3 DNA follows: TGCGCCAGCAGCTTGGGTAGCCCCATGAACACTGAAGCTTTCTTT. Its translation: CASSLGSPMNTEAFF.

The rearrangement links TRBV13 to TRBJ2-1; D is undetermined. Germline V gives CDR1 PRHDT, CDR2 FYEKMQ (reference sequence). V lost 5 bases, J lost 8 bases, and 13 bases lay in between. The CDR3 covers 13 residues. CDR3 loop: CASSGKARHEQFF. The CDR3 DNA reads as TGTGCCAGCAGCGGAAAAGCGCGGCATGAGCAGTTCTTC.

V usage is TRBV6-5 and J usage is TRBJ1-2; 7 nucleotides align to TRBD1. The CDR3 spans 12 residues. V lost 2 bases, J lost 8 bases, and 2 bases stayed unmatched. The V gene's germline CDR1 is MNHEY and CDR2 SVGAGI. In DNA form, the CDR3 reads TGTGCCAGCAGTTACAGGGGGCAAGGCTACACCTTC. Translating it yields CASSYRGQGYTF.

The rearrangement uses TRBV7-9 and TRBJ2-1; 10 bases are a match to TRBD1. The CDR3 runs to 16 residues. Germline CDR1 SEHNR, CDR2 FQNEAQ (reference sequence). The V gene end was trimmed by 5 bases and the J gene end by 0 bases; junction bases not matched to a gene: 4. The CDR3 loop is CASSRQGASSYNEQFF. The CDR3 DNA sequence: TGTGCCAGCAGCCGACAGGGGGCGAGCTCCTACAATGAGCAGTTCTTC.